Here is one TCR beta chain with its context. The antigen is unknown. The assay was immunoSEQ multiplex PCR, and TCRdb's table has in-frame clones only and misses some. The sample contains about 24,000 clones, 95% to 96% of which appear only once. CDR3 length: 13 amino acids. V was pared by 6 bases and J by 2 bases, with 10 bases between. The germline gives CDR1 MNHNS, CDR2 SASEGT. The entry originates in a study of regulatory and conventional T cells in RAG deficiency. The study, taken as a whole, reports: Sorted Omenn CD25-high CD127-low cells may not be bona fide Tregs.

The sorted conventional CD4+ T cells were CD25-low and CD127-high, with genomic DNA sequenced. The data also belong to a second study, concerning regulatory T cells. This second report adds: The PCR used 52 TRBV and 13 TRBJ primers.

The V and J genes are TRBV6-1 and TRBJ2-5; D is perhaps TRBD1 (5 bases). Sample: CD25- CD4+ T cells sorted from blood. This TCR was sampled from a human donor in good health. The CDR3 nucleotides are TGTGCCAGCAGCCCGACAGTTCAAGAGACCCAGTACTTC. This sequence encodes CASSPTVQETQYF.